One and the same sample provided the 22 T cell receptor beta chains below, sequenced in a study of tumor-infiltrating lymphocytes in primary liver carcinoma. They got blood RNA out of unsorted whole blood and also pulled out germline DNA. A constant-region primer served to make TCR beta cDNA from around 540 ng total RNA. Construction of TCR beta libraries relied on three successive nested multiplex PCR rounds employing slightly modified ARM-PCR. Each of the first two PCR rounds ran roughly 9 cycles with TRBV1-TRBV30 forward and C-beta reverse primers. Using its own MiXCR run on the multiplex PCR reads, TCRdb lists one record per CDR3 protein. The sample has 300,000 to 400,000 distinct CDR3 sequences, roughly two thirds seen once; the top ten hold roughly 9%. The specimen sequenced was peripheral blood. These TCRs come from a man in his forties with primary liver carcinoma and hepatitis B virus infection.

Notes on this clonotype: A junction boundary mismatches the germline segment, possibly from a read error. The chain employs TRBV11-3 and TRBJ2-3, with 9 positions matching TRBD1. This CDR3 contains 15 residues. Germline V CDR1 and CDR2: SGHNT, YENEEA. CDR3 bases: TGTGCCAGTAGCCCGGGACAGGGAGGCCCAGATACGCAATATTTT. Translated, it gives CASSPGQGGPDTQYF.

About this clonotype: Sequence at one end of the junction differs from germline and may be a read error. This sequence joins TRBV5-1 and TRBJ2-3; D might be TRBD1 or TRBD2, each matching 6 bases. CDR3 length: 17 residues. Germline V gene lookup returns CDR1 SGHRS and CDR2 YFSETQ. The CDR3 DNA sequence: TGCGACAGCAGCTTGGGCCGGGGGCGCTTAGGAACAGATACGCAGTATTTT. Its protein is CDSSLGRGRLGTDTQYF.

As concerns this clonotype: A much larger clone differs by one base, so this may be a read error. This chain uses TRBV4-2 with TRBJ1-1, with TRBD1 identical over 7 bases. The germline CDR1 and CDR2 sequences are LGHNA and YNFKEQ. CDR3 size: 16 residues. CDR3 amino acids: CARSQEPGQPNTEAFF. CDR3 coding DNA: TGTGCCAGAAGCCAAGAACCGGGACAGCCTAACACTGAAGCTTTCTTT.

Note on this clonotype: Sequence at one end of the junction differs from germline and may be a read error. J is TRBJ1-5 and V is TRBV28; TRBD1 agrees at 8 bases. The CDR3 length is 15 residues. Germline CDR1 reads MDHEN; CDR2 reads SYDVKM. The CDR3 here is CASSLPGQGNQPKHF. Here the CDR3 DNA reads TGTGCCAGCAGTTTACCCGGACAGGGCAATCAGCCCAAGCATTTC.

This sequence joins TRBV12-3 or TRBV12-4 and TRBJ2-7; TRBD2 matches 7 bases. Germline trimming cut 6 bases from V and 3 bases from J; bases unmatched to any gene: 8. The length of the CDR3 is 14 residues. The CDR3 sequence is CASSPSGDGYEQYF. In DNA, the CDR3 is TGTGCCAGCAGCCCAAGCGGGGATGGCTACGAGCAGTACTTC.

As concerns this clonotype: The junction departs from the called germline gene at one end, perhaps through a read error. The CDR3 sequence is CASSPPGSSNTGELSF. CDR3 DNA: TGTGCCAGCAGCCCCCCGGGGAGTTCGAACACCGGGGAGCTGTCTTTT. The chain links TRBV14 to TRBJ2-2; TRBD2 might be the D (5 bases). The length of the CDR3 is 16 residues. The germline CDR1 and CDR2 sequences are SGHDN and FVKESK.

This clonotype was detected ten times or more. DNA of the CDR3: TGTGCCACCGATGACAGGGGGCGCGATGAGCAGTTCTTC. It yields the protein CATDDRGRDEQFF. The rearrangement links TRBV7-8 to TRBJ2-1, with 10 bases matching TRBD1. The CDR3 runs 13 residues. The germline V gene has CDR1 SGHVS and CDR2 FQNEAQ. V lost 10 bases, J lost 8 bases, and 8 bases stayed unmatched.

This clonotype was counted ten times or more. This rearrangement joins TRBV5-5 to TRBJ2-5; D ambiguous. V was trimmed by 0 bases and J by 1 base, leaving 13 bases between them. CDR1 and CDR2 from the germline V gene are SGHKS and YYEKEE (reference sequence). The CDR3 length is 16 residues. The CDR3 DNA reads TGTGCCAGCAGCTTGGTCACCAGTCCCCTCCAAGAGACCCAGTACTTC. It encodes CASSLVTSPLQETQYF.

The chain recombines TRBV7-8 with TRBJ2-3; 11 positions agree with TRBD2. The CDR3 runs to 16 residues. V lost 5 bases, J lost 2 bases, and 6 bases stayed unmatched. Germline V gene sequence: CDR1 SGHVS, CDR2 FQNEAQ. The CDR3 nucleotides read TGTGCCAGCAGCAATCCACTAGCGGGAGCCACAGATACGCAGTATTTT. As protein: CASSNPLAGATDTQYF. The full variable domain, its missing parts supplied by reference TRBV7-8 and TRBJ2-3, is GAGVSQSPRYKVAKRGQDVALRCDPISGHVSLFWYQQALGQGPEFLTYFQNEAQLDKSGLPSDRFFAERPEGSVSTLKIQRTQQEDSAVYLCASSNPLAGATDTQYFGPGTRLTVL.

This clonotype was seen at least ten times. CDR3 amino acids: CASRTGDEQYF. Here the CDR3 DNA reads TGTGCCAGCAGGACGGGAGACGAGCAGTACTTC. The V and J genes are TRBV7-9 and TRBJ2-7, with D possibly matching TRBD2 (6 bases). The CDR3 runs 11 residues. V was clipped by 6 bases and J by 5 bases, with 8 bases between them. The germline V gene has CDR1 SEHNR and CDR2 FQNEAQ (reference sequence). The full variable domain, in which reference TRBV7-9 and TRBJ2-7 provide the parts outside the CDR3, is DTGVSQNPRHKITKRGQNVTFRCDPISEHNRLYWYRQTLGQGPEFLTYFQNEAQLEKSRLLSDRFSAERPKGSFSTLEIQRTEQGDSAMYLCASRTGDEQYFGPGTRLTVT.

The chain joins TRBV7-9 to TRBJ2-3; D unresolved. The germline V and J ends were trimmed by 3 bases and 3 bases, with 13 bases remaining between them. Germline V gene sequence: CDR1 SEHNR, CDR2 FQNEAQ (reference sequence). The CDR3 sequence is 15 residues long. The CDR3 spells CASSFSTGGTDTQYF. The CDR3 coding sequence is TGTGCCAGCAGCTTCTCTACCGGTGGAACAGATACGCAGTATTTT.

As regards this clonotype: This may be a read error: a much more frequent sequence differs by one nucleotide. The rearrangement links TRBV7-9 to TRBJ2-3; 10 bases match TRBD2. J was trimmed by 5 bases and V by 1 base; bases with no gene match: 6. The V gene's germline CDR1 is SEHNR and CDR2 FQNEAQ (reference sequence). The CDR3 spans 16 residues. As DNA, the CDR3 is TGTGCCAGCAGCTTAGGTCTAGCGGGAGTGATAGATACGCAGTATTTT. Encoded protein: CASSLGLAGVIDTQYF. Based on the CDR3 plus reference TRBV7-9 and TRBJ2-3, the full variable domain is DTGVSQNPRHKITKRGQNVTFRCDPISEHNRLYWYRQTLGQGPEFLTYFQNEAQLEKSRLLSDRFSAERPKGSFSTLEIQRTEQGDSAMYLCASSLGLAGVIDTQYFGPGTRLTVL.

About this clonotype itself: A read error is possible here, since a much larger clone lies one base away. The rearrangement joins TRBV28 to TRBJ2-1; 7 nucleotides agree with TRBD2. The CDR3 loop spans 17 amino acids. CDR1 and CDR2 (germline): MDHEN, SYDVKM. Germline trimming cut 4 bases from V and 5 bases from J; bases unmatched to any gene: 14. The CDR3 is CASSSLGAGVGDNEQFF. The CDR3 region has the DNA TGTGCCAGCAGTTCCCTAGGGGCGGGAGTAGGGGACAATGAGCAGTTCTTC.

Of note for this clonotype: At one boundary the junction diverges from the germline segment, which might be a read error. The J gene is TRBJ2-5, the V gene TRBV11-2, with TRBD2 identical over 10 bases. The germline V gene encodes CDR1 SGHAT and CDR2 FQNNGV. The CDR3 totals 16 residues. The CDR3 coding sequence is TGTGCCTACAGCTTAAATAGCGGGAGGTCCCAAGAGACCCAGCACTTC. Translating it yields CAYSLNSGRSQETQHF. Together with reference TRBV11-2 and TRBJ2-5, the CDR3 gives the full variable domain: EAGVAQSPRYKIIEKRQSVAFWCNPISGHATLYWYQQILGQGPKLLIQFQNNGVVDDSQLPKDRFSAERLKGVDSTLKIQPAKLEDSAVYLCAYSLNSGRSQETQHFGPGTRLLVL.

In the case of this clonotype: The junction does not match germline at one end; this may be a read error. V is TRBV11-2 and J is TRBJ1-5; the D is unclear. The CDR3 is 15 amino acids. The germline CDR1 and CDR2 sequences are SGHAT and FQNNGV. For the CDR3, the DNA is TGCGCCAGCAGTTTGGGTAGTCGGTCTTCGGAGCCCCAGCATTTT. Translation: CASSLGSRSSEPQHF. Combining the CDR3 with reference TRBV11-2 and TRBJ1-5 gives the whole variable domain EAGVAQSPRYKIIEKRQSVAFWCNPISGHATLYWYQQILGQGPKLLIQFQNNGVVDDSQLPKDRFSAERLKGVDSTLKIQPAKLEDSAVYLCASSLGSRSSEPQHFGDGTRLSIL.

This chain links TRBV28 with TRBJ2-1, with a possible D match to TRBD2 (5 bases). The CDR3 loop spans 18 amino acids. Germline V gives CDR1 MDHEN, CDR2 SYDVKM. V dropped 4 bases and J dropped 8 bases, with 27 bases sitting between them. The CDR3, as DNA: TGTGCCAGCAGTTCTTGGGCGGGTTCAAGTCAAATTGGGGATGAGCAGTTCTTC. Protein sequence: CASSSWAGSSQIGDEQFF.

In regard to this clonotype: The final CDR3 position lacks the conserved phenylalanine or tryptophan, pointing to a likely read error. This chain joins TRBV29-1 and TRBJ1-1; D is possibly TRBD1 (5 bases). The CDR3 extends over 11 amino acids. Trimming left V 5 bases short and J 8 bases short, with 12 bases between. Looked up from germline, CDR1 is SQVTM and CDR2 is ANQGSEA. CDR3 nucleotides: TGCAGCGTTCAGGGAGAGGGCGAAGCTTTCTTA. Protein product: CSVQGEGEAFL.

Concerning this clonotype itself: This may be a read error: a much more frequent sequence differs by one nucleotide. The genes are TRBV6-2 or TRBV6-3 and TRBJ2-1, with 8 positions matching TRBD2. Germline CDR1 and CDR2: MNHEY and SVGEGT. The V and J ends lost 2 bases and 6 bases, in that order; junction bases with no gene match: 12. This CDR3 is built from 17 residues. The CDR3 protein is CASSYVRGRTLSNEQFF. CDR3 DNA: TGTGCCAGCAGTTACGTCCGCGGGAGGACCCTCAGCAATGAGCAGTTCTTC.

Note on this clonotype: This may come from a read error, since a much larger clone is one base off. The CDR3 ends on some other residue instead of the conserved phenylalanine or tryptophan, so this is likely a read error. The chain uses TRBV6-1 and TRBJ2-7; no clear D gene. CDR3 length: 13 residues. The V gene lost 1 base and the J gene lost 7 bases, with 11 bases spanning the gap. Looked up from germline, CDR1 is MNHNS and CDR2 is SASEGT. The DNA of the CDR3 is TGTGCCAGCAGTGAAGTGTCAGAGTTGGAGCAGTACCTC. Translated: CASSEVSELEQYL.

This clonotype has more than one count but fewer than ten. The chain couples TRBV30 to TRBJ1-3; TRBD1 might be the D (5 bases). Germline V lookup: CDR1 GTSNPN, CDR2 SVGIG (reference sequence). This CDR3 has 15 residues. V was trimmed by 5 bases and J by 0 bases, leaving 14 bases between them. CDR3 loop: CAWDRGRASGNTIYF. The CDR3 DNA is TGTGCCTGGGATAGGGGACGGGCCTCTGGAAACACCATATATTTT. Based on the CDR3 plus reference TRBV30 and TRBJ1-3, the full variable domain is SQTIHQWPATLVQPVGSPLSLECTVEGTSNPNLYWYRQAAGRGLQLLFYSVGIGQISSEVPQNLSASRPQDRQFILSSKKLLLSDSGFYLCAWDRGRASGNTIYFGEGSWLTVV.

Concerning this clonotype itself: A much larger clone differs from this one at a single base, so this may be a read error. The genes are TRBV6-5 and TRBJ1-1, with D unclear. The CDR3 runs to 15 residues. The germline V gene encodes CDR1 MNHEY and CDR2 SVGAGI. The CDR3 DNA sequence: TGTGGCAGCAGTTACGGGAGTGGGATCAACACTGAAGCTTTCTTT. Translated, it gives CGSSYGSGINTEAFF.

Of note for this clonotype: A much larger clone differs from this one at a single base, so this may be a read error. The rearrangement uses TRBV10-3 and TRBJ2-3; TRBD2 agrees at 10 bases. This CDR3 region has 15 residues. V was clipped by 8 bases and J by 3 bases; unmatched bases: 8. Per germline, CDR1 ENHRY and CDR2 SYGVKD. CDR3 sequence reads: CAIWEREGRTDTQYF. CDR3 nucleotide sequence: TGTGCCATCTGGGAGCGGGAGGGCCGTACAGATACGCAGTATTTT.